This is a list of T cell receptor beta chains from one sample in a study of identical twins. TCRdb redid the calling of the 5' RACE reads with MiXCR, one entry per CDR3 protein. The sample yields under 1 million distinct CDR3 sequences, 10% to 15% seen once. These same data were also listed under a study on yellow fever vaccine responses in identical twins.

Sequencing was done on a sample of PBMCs. These receptors all come from a woman under 30 in good health. The CDR3 runs from the conserved cysteine through the conserved F or W. The D gene is left open where the match is weak. Part of the rows lack a size; the others show once, few, many or a class for expanded clones.

J: TRBJ2-5; V: TRBV29-1; D: .; size: many; DNA: TGCAGCGTTGACCTTTTGGGGGATCAAGAGACCCAGTACTTC; CDR3: CSVDLLGDQETQYF
J: TRBJ2-3; V: TRBV24-1; D: TRBD2; size: .; DNA: TGTGCCACCAGTGGGGGAGGGGGCACAGATACGCAGTATTTT; CDR3: CATSGGGGTDTQYF
J: TRBJ2-2; V: TRBV7-2; D: TRBD2; size: .; DNA: TGTGCCAGCAGTGGGGGCGGGGGGGTTATCGGGGAGCTGTTTTTT; CDR3: CASSGGGGVIGELFF
J: TRBJ2-1; V: TRBV20-1; D: TRBD1; size: .; DNA: TGCAGTGCTAGAGATACCACACAGGGGTCCTACAATGAGCAGTTCTTC; CDR3: CSARDTTQGSYNEQFF
J: TRBJ2-3; V: TRBV6-2/TRBV6-3; D: .; size: few; DNA: TGTGCCAGCAGTTTGCAGCGCGCCACTAGCACAGATACGCAGTATTTT; CDR3: CASSLQRATSTDTQYF
J: TRBJ1-5; V: TRBV6-5; D: .; size: .; DNA: TGTGCCAGCAGTTTGACAGCCACCAGCAATCAGCCCCAGCATTTT; CDR3: CASSLTATSNQPQHF
J: TRBJ1-2; V: TRBV6-5; D: .; size: few; DNA: TGTGCCAGCAGTTACTCACAGGAAGCCTATGGCTACACCTTC; CDR3: CASSYSQEAYGYTF
J: TRBJ2-1; V: TRBV24-1; D: .; size: .; DNA: TGTGCCACCAGTGACTTTGGTCCGGGGGCCAATGAGCAGTTCTTC; CDR3: CATSDFGPGANEQFF
J: TRBJ2-5; V: TRBV6-1; D: TRBD2; size: .; DNA: TGTGCCAGCAGCCGGACTAGCGGGAGGTTGGGGGCCCAAGAGACCCAGTACTTC; CDR3: CASSRTSGRLGAQETQYF
J: TRBJ2-1; V: TRBV27; D: TRBD2; size: .; DNA: TGTGCCAGCAGTTCCGTCGGACTAGCGGGAGGGGGTTACAATGAGCAGTTCTTC; CDR3: CASSSVGLAGGGYNEQFF
J: TRBJ1-5; V: TRBV9; D: .; size: .; DNA: TGTGCCAGCAGCGCAGGGGGCAATCAGCCCCAGCATTTT; CDR3: CASSAGGNQPQHF
J: TRBJ2-1; V: TRBV2; D: .; size: few; DNA: TGTGCCAGCAGGGGGGAGAACTACAATGAGCAGTTCTTC; CDR3: CASRGENYNEQFF
J: TRBJ2-2; V: TRBV28; D: TRBD1; size: .; DNA: TGTGCCAGCAGTATTATATTACAGGGGACGAACACCGGGGAGCTGTTTTTT; CDR3: CASSIILQGTNTGELFF
J: TRBJ1-1; V: TRBV20-1; D: TRBD1; size: few; DNA: TGCAGTGCTCATTCCGGACAGGGCACTGAAGCTTTCTTT; CDR3: CSAHSGQGTEAFF
J: TRBJ2-1; V: TRBV7-6; D: TRBD1; size: few; DNA: TGTGCCAGCAGAAAGGGGGCTCACCTCTACAATGAGCAGTTCTTC; CDR3: CASRKGAHLYNEQFF
J: TRBJ2-3; V: TRBV11-2; D: .; size: .; DNA: TGTGCCAGCACTACCCCTGGGGTCCTGGCAGATACGCAGTATTTT; CDR3: CASTTPGVLADTQYF
J: TRBJ2-3; V: TRBV12-3/TRBV12-4; D: .; size: few; DNA: TGTGCCAGCACATGGGGAACCACAGATACGCAGTATTTT; CDR3: CASTWGTTDTQYF
J: TRBJ2-7; V: TRBV29-1; D: .; size: .; DNA: TGCAGCGTTGAAGGCCGGGGATTGAGTAACGAGCAGTACTTC; CDR3: CSVEGRGLSNEQYF
J: TRBJ2-5; V: TRBV5-1; D: .; size: .; DNA: TGCGCCAGCAGCTTGGGGGAACCTGGAGAGACCCAGTACTTC; CDR3: CASSLGEPGETQYF
J: TRBJ2-3; V: TRBV4-1; D: TRBD2; size: .; DNA: TGCGCCAGCAGCCAAGGAAGTAGCGGGAGACCAACAGATACGCAGTATTTT; CDR3: CASSQGSSGRPTDTQYF
J: TRBJ1-1; V: TRBV27; D: .; size: many; DNA: TGTGCCAGCAGTTTTCGGGGCTCGATTGGACTCCGGAGCACTGAAGCTTTCTTT; CDR3: CASSFRGSIGLRSTEAFF
J: TRBJ1-2; V: TRBV12-3/TRBV12-4; D: .; size: many; DNA: TGTGCCAGCAGTCCTCCCGGACCGCGGCAAGATGGCTACACCTTC; CDR3: CASSPPGPRQDGYTF